These 12 T cell receptor beta chains originate from one sample sequenced in a study of response to subunit inactivated influenza vaccine. Each CDR3 protein is one row after TCRdb ran MiXCR on the RT-PCR reads. The table records 500,000 to 600,000 distinct CDR3 sequences, 6% to 9% of them present only once. The starting material was PBMCs from blood, obtained about 23 months after vaccination. The receptors were sampled from a man between 50 and 75 years old who received an inactivated influenza vaccine.

This clonotype has at least ten counts. This chain connects TRBV7-3 to TRBJ2-2; D remains ambiguous. Germline CDR1 reads SGHTA; CDR2 reads FQGTGA. Trimming took off 2 bases at V and 4 bases at J, with 2 bases between the two ends. There are 12 residues in the CDR3. The CDR3 loop reads CASSLSTGELFF. The DNA of the CDR3 is TGTGCCAGCAGCTTATCCACCGGGGAGCTGTTTTTT.

This chain links TRBV19 with TRBJ2-6, with D unresolved. Germline V gives CDR1 LNHDA, CDR2 SQIVND (reference sequence). Trimming took off 3 bases at V and 2 bases at J, with 11 bases between the two ends. The CDR3 has 16 amino acids. The CDR3 DNA reads as TGTGCCAGTAGTATTGGTCAGCCTACTGGGGCCAACGTCCTGACTTTC. It translates to CASSIGQPTGANVLTF.

This clonotype was detected many times. V gene TRBV12-3 or TRBV12-4 combines with J gene TRBJ2-5; D gene unclear. Between the trimmed V and J ends, which lost 3 bases and 0 bases, there was a span of 5 bases. The CDR3 loop spans 13 amino acids. The CDR3 sequence is CASSFKYQETQYF. The CDR3 DNA is TGTGCCAGCAGTTTTAAGTACCAAGAGACCCAGTACTTC.

This clonotype was found a few times. The J gene is TRBJ2-7, the V gene TRBV7-2; tentatively, D is TRBD2 (6 bases). Per germline, CDR1 SGHTA and CDR2 FQGNSA. Trimming left V 5 bases short and J 0 bases short, with 11 bases between. CDR3 length: 14 residues. The CDR3 here is CASSLQTSSYEQYF. CDR3 DNA: TGTGCCAGCAGCCTTCAGACTAGCTCCTACGAGCAGTACTTC.

The J gene is TRBJ2-1, the V gene TRBV6-4; D uncertain. Germline lookup yields CDR1 MRHNA and CDR2 SNTAGT. V dropped 3 bases and J dropped 5 bases, with 11 bases sitting between them. The CDR3 is made up of 14 amino acids. The CDR3 spells CASSEKGANNEQFF. In DNA form, the CDR3 reads TGTGCCAGCAGTGAGAAGGGCGCGAACAATGAGCAGTTCTTC.

This clonotype was recorded many times. The chain has TRBV11-2 and TRBJ2-3; 8 nucleotides match TRBD2. The CDR3 length is 14 residues. V shed 5 bases, J shed 4 bases, and the junction held 5 bases outside the gene matches. CDR1 is SGHAT and CDR2 is FQNNGV in the germline V gene. CDR3 nucleotide sequence: TGTGCCAGCAGCGAGCGGGGGAGTGCAGATACGCAGTATTTT. Translated: CASSERGSADTQYF.

At least ten counts were recorded for this clonotype. The gene calls are TRBV5-5 and TRBJ1-5; no reliable D call. Germline assignment: CDR1 SGHKS and CDR2 YYEKEE (reference sequence). This CDR3 region has 13 residues. The V gene lost 5 bases and the J gene lost 4 bases, with 10 bases spanning the gap. The CDR3 region is CASSYTANQPQHF. CDR3 sequence (DNA): TGTGCCAGCAGTTACACCGCTAATCAGCCCCAGCATTTT.

This clonotype came up many times. The chain recombines TRBV27 with TRBJ2-1, with D possibly being TRBD2 (7 bases). This CDR3 has 18 residues. V was cut by 1 base and J by 0 bases, with 16 bases left in between. CDR1 and CDR2 from the germline V gene are MNHEY and SMNVEV (reference sequence). CDR3 residues: CASSLLGGRGSSYNEQFF. The CDR3 DNA is TGTGCCAGCAGTTTATTGGGGGGGAGGGGGAGCTCCTACAATGAGCAGTTCTTC.

The rearrangement links TRBV10-3 to TRBJ1-5, with D possibly being TRBD1 (6 bases). Germline assignment: CDR1 ENHRY and CDR2 SYGVKD. V lost 2 bases and J 4 bases, leaving 9 bases between the germline ends. The length of the CDR3 is 14 residues. CDR3 in amino acids: CAISEGQKNQPQHF. In nucleotides, the CDR3 is TGTGCCATCAGTGAGGGACAGAAGAATCAGCCCCAGCATTTT.

This clonotype was observed many times. The rearrangement uses TRBV2 and TRBJ2-1; 16 nucleotides align to TRBD2. This CDR3 is built from 17 residues. Germline CDR1 reads SNHLY; CDR2 reads FYNNEI. The V segment lost 6 bases and the J segment 5 bases; nucleotides outside the gene matches: 7. CDR3 coding DNA: TGTGCCAGCAGGACGGGACTAGCGGGAGGGCGGAACAATGAGCAGTTCTTC. Its translation: CASRTGLAGGRNNEQFF.

Only a few counts were recorded for this clonotype. The chain joins TRBV19 to TRBJ2-7, with 7 bases aligning to TRBD1. V lost 7 bases, J lost 1 base, and 10 bases stayed unmatched. The CDR3 is made up of 15 amino acids. Looked up from germline, CDR1 is LNHDA and CDR2 is SQIVND (reference sequence). CDR3 bases: TGTGCCAGTACCACTCGACAGGGAGAGTCCTACGAGCAGTACTTC. Its translation is CASTTRQGESYEQYF.

This clonotype came up many times. The chain recombines TRBV20-1 with TRBJ2-7, with 9 nucleotides matching TRBD1. This CDR3 spans 16 amino acids. Germline CDR1 reads DFQATT; CDR2 reads SNEGSKA (reference sequence). V was clipped by 1 base and J by 3 bases; unmatched bases: 10. In DNA, the CDR3 is TGCAGTGCTAGAGGCCCTGGGACAGGGCCCTTCTACGAGCAGTACTTC. Amino acid sequence: CSARGPGTGPFYEQYF.